This T cell receptor (beta chain) was captured by sequencing in a study of blood T cell repertoires in COVID-19. Study-wide context: Samples came from the United States, Italy and Spain, spanning acute and convalescent COVID-19. Sources were T cells, B-cell-depleted T cells, or PBMCs; the material itself was cDNA or gDNA.

In this sample, this clone turned up once. Authors' analysis steps: Reference gene primer amplification in the assay estimated nucleated cell counts. The method was immunoSEQ multiplex PCR; TCRdb's version includes in-frame clones alone and lacks a portion of them. V and J calls and clone size are copied from that table; D and trimming were computed from the DNA. Among almost 90,000 clones listed, around 91% were seen once. After removal of 3 bases from V and 6 bases from J, the junction contained 17 bases not matched to a gene. The CDR3 has 18 amino acids. CDR1 LNHDA and CDR2 SQIVND come from the germline V gene (reference sequence). Seattle researchers signed up patients amid active infection and tracked them longitudinally.

This sequence joins TRBV19 and TRBJ2-1; 7 bases fit TRBD2. Sequences were obtained from peripheral blood. The clonotype comes from a man younger than 30 with COVID-19, enrolled during active disease. CDR3 sequence (DNA): TGTGCCAGTAGTATTCGCCCCCCGGGCGGGAGTCGTGGCAATGAGCAGTTCTTC. This sequence encodes CASSIRPPGGSRGNEQFF.